This TCR beta chain was found in a study of cytomegalovirus exposure and HLA in healthy donors. Note on this clone: The antigen remains undetermined.

Study-level findings and limits: Earlier results showed most TCR beta V segments being productive about 87% or about 30% of the time. Overall, roughly 150 TCR beta chains were annotated as cytomegalovirus-associated. In a later analysis, compared with equally common non-associated chains, HLA-associated beta chains were more expanded.

In germline, CDR1 is SGDLS, CDR2 YYNGEE. This CDR3 contains 13 residues. V was pared by 4 bases and J by 5 bases, with 5 bases of the junction left unmatched. PCR used 60 Vbeta primers and 13 Jbeta primers. Clones were read by immunoSEQ multiplex PCR, and TCRdb kept only the in-frame ones, dropping some. Here the sample spans about 150,000 clones, around 60% being singletons. The chain carries TRBV9 and TRBJ2-5; TRBD1 matches at 7 bases. The specimen sequenced was PBMCs. The TCR originated in an older woman in good health and CMV-seropositive. The CDR3 nucleotides read TGTGCCAGCAGCCCACAGGGGTGGGAGACCCAGTACTTC. Translating it yields CASSPQGWETQYF.